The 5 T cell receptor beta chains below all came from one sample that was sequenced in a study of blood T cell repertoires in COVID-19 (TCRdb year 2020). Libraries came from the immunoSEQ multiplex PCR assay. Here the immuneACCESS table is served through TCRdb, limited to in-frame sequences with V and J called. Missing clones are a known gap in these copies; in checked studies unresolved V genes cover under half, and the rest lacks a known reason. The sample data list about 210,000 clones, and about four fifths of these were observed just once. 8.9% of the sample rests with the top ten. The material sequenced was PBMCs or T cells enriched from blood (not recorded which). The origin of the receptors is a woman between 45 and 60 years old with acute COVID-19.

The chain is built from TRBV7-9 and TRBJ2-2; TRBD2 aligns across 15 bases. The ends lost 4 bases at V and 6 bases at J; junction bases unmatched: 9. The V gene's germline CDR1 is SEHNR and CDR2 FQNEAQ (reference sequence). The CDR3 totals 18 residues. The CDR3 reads CASSSGLAGGPLAGELFF. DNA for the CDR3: TGTGCCAGCAGCTCGGGACTAGCGGGAGGCCCTCTAGCCGGGGAGCTGTTTTTT. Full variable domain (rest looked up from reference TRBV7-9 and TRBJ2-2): DTGVSQNPRHKITKRGQNVTFRCDPISEHNRLYWYRQTLGQGPEFLTYFQNEAQLEKSRLLSDRFSAERPKGSFSTLEIQRTEQGDSAMYLCASSSGLAGGPLAGELFFGEGSRLTVL.

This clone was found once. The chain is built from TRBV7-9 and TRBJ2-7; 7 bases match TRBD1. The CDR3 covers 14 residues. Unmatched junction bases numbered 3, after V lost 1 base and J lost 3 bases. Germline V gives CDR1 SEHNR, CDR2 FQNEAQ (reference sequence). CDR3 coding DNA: TGTGCCAGCAGCTTAGGTCAGGGGGTCTACGAGCAGTACTTC. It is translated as CASSLGQGVYEQYF. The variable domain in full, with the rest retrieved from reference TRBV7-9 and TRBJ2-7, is DTGVSQNPRHKITKRGQNVTFRCDPISEHNRLYWYRQTLGQGPEFLTYFQNEAQLEKSRLLSDRFSAERPKGSFSTLEIQRTEQGDSAMYLCASSLGQGVYEQYFGPGTRLTVT.

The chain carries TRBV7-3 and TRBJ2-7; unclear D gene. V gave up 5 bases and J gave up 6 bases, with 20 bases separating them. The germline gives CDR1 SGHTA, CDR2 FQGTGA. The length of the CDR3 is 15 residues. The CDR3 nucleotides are TGTGCCAGCAGCCCCCAGTCCACTCCGACTGCCGAGCAGTACTTC. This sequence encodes CASSPQSTPTAEQYF.

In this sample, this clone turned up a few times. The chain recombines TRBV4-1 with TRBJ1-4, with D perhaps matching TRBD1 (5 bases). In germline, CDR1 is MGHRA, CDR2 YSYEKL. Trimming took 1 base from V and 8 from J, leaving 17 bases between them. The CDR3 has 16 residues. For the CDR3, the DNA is TGCGCCAGCAGCCAAGTTATAGGGGTTAATGGGGAAAAACTGTTTTTT. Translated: CASSQVIGVNGEKLFF.

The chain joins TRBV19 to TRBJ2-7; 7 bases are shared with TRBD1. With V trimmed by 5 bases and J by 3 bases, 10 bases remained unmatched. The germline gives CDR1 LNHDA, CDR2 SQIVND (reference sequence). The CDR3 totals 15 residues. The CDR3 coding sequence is TGTGCCAGTAGTTCCAAGGACAGGCACGTCTACGAGCAGTACTTC. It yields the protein CASSSKDRHVYEQYF.